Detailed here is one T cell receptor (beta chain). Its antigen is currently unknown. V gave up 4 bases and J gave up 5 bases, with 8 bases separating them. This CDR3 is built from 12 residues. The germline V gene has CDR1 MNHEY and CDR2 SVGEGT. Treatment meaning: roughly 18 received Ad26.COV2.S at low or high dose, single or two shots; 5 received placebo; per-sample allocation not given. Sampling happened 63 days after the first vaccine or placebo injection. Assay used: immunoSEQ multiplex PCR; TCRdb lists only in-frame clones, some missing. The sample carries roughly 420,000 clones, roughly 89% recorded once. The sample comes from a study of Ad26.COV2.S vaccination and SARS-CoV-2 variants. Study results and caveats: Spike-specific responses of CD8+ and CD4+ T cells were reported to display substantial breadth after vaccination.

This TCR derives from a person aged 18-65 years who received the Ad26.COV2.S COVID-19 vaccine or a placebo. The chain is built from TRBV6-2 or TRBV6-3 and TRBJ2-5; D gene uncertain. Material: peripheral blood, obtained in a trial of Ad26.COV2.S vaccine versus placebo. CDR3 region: CASSFIRETQYF. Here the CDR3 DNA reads TGTGCCAGCAGTTTCATAAGGGAGACCCAGTACTTC.